Listed below are T cell receptor beta chains from one sample, sequenced in a study of T cell responses to AZD1222 COVID-19 vaccine. The method was immunoSEQ multiplex PCR; TCRdb's version includes in-frame clones alone and lacks a portion of them. The repertoire consists of 65,000 to 95,000 clones, with approximately 90% occurring once and the leading ten covering approximately 6.6%. Specimen: peripheral blood, collected on day 0 of MenACWY control vaccination. The receptors derive from an adult in good health. Each CDR3 is given without its conserved first and last residue. Fields, in order: V gene, clone size, CDR3 protein. Expanded clones get a size class; other rows say once, few or many, or leave the size out.

V gene: TRBV19; clone size: -; CDR3 protein: ASSPPGTGDGYT
V gene: TRBV9; clone size: -; CDR3 protein: ASSVGVPGLAGGTYNEQF
V gene: TRBV7-3; clone size: -; CDR3 protein: ASSLSSGGTYEQY
V gene: TRBV7-9; clone size: -; CDR3 protein: ASSLGTGETYNEQF
V gene: TRBV7-3; clone size: -; CDR3 protein: ASSFQGGGFNEQF
V gene: TRBV5-1; clone size: -; CDR3 protein: ASSRDDTDTQY
V gene: TRBV7-7; clone size: -; CDR3 protein: ASSKNSGNTIY
V gene: TRBV18; clone size: -; CDR3 protein: ASSQEGSGRAKGEQY
V gene: TRBV19; clone size: -; CDR3 protein: ASSTQHGRFYEQY
V gene: TRBV29-1; clone size: -; CDR3 protein: SVGAMNTEAF
V gene: TRBV20-1; clone size: -; CDR3 protein: SASLLAGLTEAF
V gene: TRBV19; clone size: -; CDR3 protein: ASSISLTSGNYGEQY
V gene: TRBV28; clone size: -; CDR3 protein: ASSFPTGQGSYEQY
V gene: TRBV13; clone size: -; CDR3 protein: ASSTDRGAVNSPLH
V gene: TRBV29-1; clone size: -; CDR3 protein: SGMNTEAF
V gene: TRBV14; clone size: once; CDR3 protein: ASSQEFGVRNSPLH
V gene: TRBV6-2/TRBV6-3; clone size: -; CDR3 protein: ASSGEYRQPQH